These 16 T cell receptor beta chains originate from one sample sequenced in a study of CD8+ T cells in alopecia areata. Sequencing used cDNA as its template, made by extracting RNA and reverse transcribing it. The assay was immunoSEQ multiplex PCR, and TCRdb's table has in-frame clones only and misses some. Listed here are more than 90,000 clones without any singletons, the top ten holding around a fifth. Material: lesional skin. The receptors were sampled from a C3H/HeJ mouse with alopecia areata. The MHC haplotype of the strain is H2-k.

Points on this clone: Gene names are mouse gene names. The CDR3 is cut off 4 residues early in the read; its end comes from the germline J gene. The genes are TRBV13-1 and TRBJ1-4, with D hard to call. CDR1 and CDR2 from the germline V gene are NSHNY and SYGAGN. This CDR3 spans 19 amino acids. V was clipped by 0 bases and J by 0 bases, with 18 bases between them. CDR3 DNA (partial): TGTGCCAGCAGTGATGAATGTGGTTTTTTACAGATTTCCAACGAA. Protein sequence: CASSDECGFLQISNE. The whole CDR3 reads CASSDECGFLQISNERLFF.

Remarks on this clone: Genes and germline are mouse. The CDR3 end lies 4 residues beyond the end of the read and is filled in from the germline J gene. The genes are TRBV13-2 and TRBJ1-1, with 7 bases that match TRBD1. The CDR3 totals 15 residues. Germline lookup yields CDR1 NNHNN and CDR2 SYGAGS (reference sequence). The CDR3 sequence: CASGDAGGPNAEVFF. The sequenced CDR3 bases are TGTGCCAGCGGTGATGCAGGGGGTCCAAACGCA.

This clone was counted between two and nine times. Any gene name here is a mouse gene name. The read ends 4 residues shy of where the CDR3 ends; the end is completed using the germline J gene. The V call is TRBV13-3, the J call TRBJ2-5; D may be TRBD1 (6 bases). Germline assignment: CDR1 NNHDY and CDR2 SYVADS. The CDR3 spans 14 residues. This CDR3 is CASSDWQGPDTQYF. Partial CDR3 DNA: TGTGCCAGCAGTGATTGGCAGGGGCCAGAC.

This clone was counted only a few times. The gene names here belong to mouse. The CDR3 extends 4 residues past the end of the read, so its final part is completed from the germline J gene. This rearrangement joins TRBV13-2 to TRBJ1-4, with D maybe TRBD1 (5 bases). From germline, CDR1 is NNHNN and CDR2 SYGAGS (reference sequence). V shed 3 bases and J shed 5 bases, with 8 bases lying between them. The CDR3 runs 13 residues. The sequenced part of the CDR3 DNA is TGTGCCAGCGGTGTCCACAGGAACGAA. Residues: CASGVHRNE. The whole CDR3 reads CASGVHRNERLFF.

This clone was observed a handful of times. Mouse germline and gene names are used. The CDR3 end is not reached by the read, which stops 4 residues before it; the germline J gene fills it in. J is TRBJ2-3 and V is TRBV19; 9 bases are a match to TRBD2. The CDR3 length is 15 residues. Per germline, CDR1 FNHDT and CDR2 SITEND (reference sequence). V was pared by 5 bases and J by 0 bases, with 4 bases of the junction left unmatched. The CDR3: CASRPDWGSAETLYF. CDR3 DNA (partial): TGTGCCAGCAGGCCTGACTGGGGGAGTGCAGAA. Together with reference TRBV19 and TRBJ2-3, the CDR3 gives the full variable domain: GGIITQTPKFLIGQEGQKLTLKCQQNFNHDTMYWYRQDSGKGLRLIYYSITENDLQKGDLSEGYDASREKKSSFSLTVTSAQKNEMAVFLCASRPDWGSAETLYFGSGTRLTVL.

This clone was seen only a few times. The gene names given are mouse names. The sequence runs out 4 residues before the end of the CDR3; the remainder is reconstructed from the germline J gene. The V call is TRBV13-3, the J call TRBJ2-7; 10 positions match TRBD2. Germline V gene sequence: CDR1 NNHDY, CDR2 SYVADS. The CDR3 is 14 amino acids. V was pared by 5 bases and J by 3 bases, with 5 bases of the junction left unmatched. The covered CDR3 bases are TGTGCCAGCAGGACAGACTGGGGGGACTAT. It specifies CASRTDWGDY. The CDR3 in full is CASRTDWGDYEQYF.

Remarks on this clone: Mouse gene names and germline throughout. The part of the CDR3 DNA that was read is TGTGCCAGCAGTGTATCTCTTACTGGGGGCTCAAACACCGGG. It translates to CASSVSLTGGSNTG. The CDR3, in full, reads CASSVSLTGGSNTGQLYF. The genes are TRBV19 and TRBJ2-2; TRBD2 matches 8 bases. The read gets to within 4 residues of the CDR3 end, and the germline J gene fills in the rest. Losses at the gene ends were 4 bases for V and 0 bases for J; bases not matched to a gene: 11. Germline CDR1 FNHDT, CDR2 SITEND (reference sequence). The CDR3 is 18 amino acids. Drawing the rest from reference TRBV19 and TRBJ2-2, the complete variable domain is GGIITQTPKFLIGQEGQKLTLKCQQNFNHDTMYWYRQDSGKGLRLIYYSITENDLQKGDLSEGYDASREKKSSFSLTVTSAQKNEMAVFLCASSVSLTGGSNTGQLYFGEGSKLTVL.

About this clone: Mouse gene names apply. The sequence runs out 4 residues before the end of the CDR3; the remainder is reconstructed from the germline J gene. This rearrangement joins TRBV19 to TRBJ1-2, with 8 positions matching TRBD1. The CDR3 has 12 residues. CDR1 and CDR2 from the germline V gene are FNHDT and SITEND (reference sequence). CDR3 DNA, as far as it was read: TGTGCCAGCAGTACGGGACAGGCC. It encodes CASSTGQA. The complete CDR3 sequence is CASSTGQADYTF.

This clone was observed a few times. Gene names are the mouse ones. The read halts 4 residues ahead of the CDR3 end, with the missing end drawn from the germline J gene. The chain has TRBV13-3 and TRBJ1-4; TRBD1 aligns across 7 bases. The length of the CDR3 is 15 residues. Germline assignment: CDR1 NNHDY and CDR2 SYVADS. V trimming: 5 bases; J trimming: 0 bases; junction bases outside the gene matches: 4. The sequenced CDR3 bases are TGTGCCAGCAGGGCAGGGGGGATTTCCAACGAA. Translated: CASRAGGISNE. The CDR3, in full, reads CASRAGGISNERLFF.

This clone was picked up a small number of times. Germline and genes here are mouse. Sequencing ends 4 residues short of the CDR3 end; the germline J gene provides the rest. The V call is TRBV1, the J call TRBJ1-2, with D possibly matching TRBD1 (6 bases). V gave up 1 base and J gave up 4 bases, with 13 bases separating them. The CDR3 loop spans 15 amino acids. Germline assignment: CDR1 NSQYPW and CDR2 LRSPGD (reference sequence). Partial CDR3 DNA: TGCACCTGCAGTGCAGGAACAGGGTGGAGCTCC. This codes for CTCSAGTGWSS. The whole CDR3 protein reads CTCSAGTGWSSDYTF.

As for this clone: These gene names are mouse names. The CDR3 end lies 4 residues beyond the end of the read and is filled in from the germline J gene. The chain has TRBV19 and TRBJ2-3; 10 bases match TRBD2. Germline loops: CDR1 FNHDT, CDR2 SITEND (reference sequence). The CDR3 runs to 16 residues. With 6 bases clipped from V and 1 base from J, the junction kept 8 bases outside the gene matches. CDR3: CASNRLGGEGAETLYF. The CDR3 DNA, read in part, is TGTGCCAGCAACCGACTGGGGGGAGAGGGTGCAGAA.

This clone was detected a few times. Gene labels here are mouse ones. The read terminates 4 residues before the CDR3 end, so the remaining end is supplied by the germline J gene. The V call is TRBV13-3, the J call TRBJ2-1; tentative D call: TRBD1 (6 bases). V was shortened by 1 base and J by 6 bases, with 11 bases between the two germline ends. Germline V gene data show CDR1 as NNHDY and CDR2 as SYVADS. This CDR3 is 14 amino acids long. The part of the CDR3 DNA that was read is TGTGCCAGCAGTGATAGGGGGAGCGGTGCT. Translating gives CASSDRGSGA. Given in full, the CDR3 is CASSDRGSGAEQFF.

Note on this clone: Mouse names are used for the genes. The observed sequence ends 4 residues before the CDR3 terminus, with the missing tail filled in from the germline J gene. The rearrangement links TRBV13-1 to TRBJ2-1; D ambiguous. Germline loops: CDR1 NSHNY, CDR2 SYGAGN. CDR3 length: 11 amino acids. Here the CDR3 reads CASSDASEQFF. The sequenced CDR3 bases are TGTGCCAGCAGTGATGCTTCT.

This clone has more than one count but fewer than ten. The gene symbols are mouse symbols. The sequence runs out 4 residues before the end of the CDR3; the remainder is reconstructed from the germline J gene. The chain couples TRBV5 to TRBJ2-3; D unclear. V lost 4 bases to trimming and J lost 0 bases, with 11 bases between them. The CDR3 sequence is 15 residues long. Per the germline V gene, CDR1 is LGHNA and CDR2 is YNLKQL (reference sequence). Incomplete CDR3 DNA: TGTGCCAGCAGCCCTGCCCATTCTAGTGCAGAA. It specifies CASSPAHSSAE. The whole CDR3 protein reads CASSPAHSSAETLYF.

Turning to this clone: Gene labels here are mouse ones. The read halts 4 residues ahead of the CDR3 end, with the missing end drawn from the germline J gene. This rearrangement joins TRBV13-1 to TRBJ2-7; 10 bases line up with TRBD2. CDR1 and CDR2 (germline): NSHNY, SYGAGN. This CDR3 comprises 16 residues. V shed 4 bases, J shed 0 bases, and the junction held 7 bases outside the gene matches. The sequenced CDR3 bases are TGTGCCAGCAGTACTGGGGGGGGCAGGAGCTCCTAT. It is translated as CASSTGGGRSSY. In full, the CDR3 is CASSTGGGRSSYEQYF.

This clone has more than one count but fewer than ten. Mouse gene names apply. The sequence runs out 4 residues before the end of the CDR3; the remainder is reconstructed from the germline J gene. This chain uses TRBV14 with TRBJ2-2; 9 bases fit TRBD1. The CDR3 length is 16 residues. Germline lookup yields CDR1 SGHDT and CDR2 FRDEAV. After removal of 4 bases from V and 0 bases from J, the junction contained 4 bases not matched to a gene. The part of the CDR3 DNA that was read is TGTGCCAGCAGTCATGGACAGGGGTCAAACACCGGG. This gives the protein CASSHGQGSNTG. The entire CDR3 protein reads CASSHGQGSNTGQLYF.